This TCR beta chain was identified in a study of T cells in Graves' hyperthyroidism and ophthalmopathy. Regarding the study as a whole: Most thyroid clonotypes expanded above 0.001 were also detected in blood. With a median lead of 6.5 months before onset, the model predicted ophthalmopathy.

V lost 6 bases, J lost 2 bases, and 14 bases lay in between. The CDR3 contains 15 residues. CDR1 is MNHNS and CDR2 is SASEGT in the germline V gene. It was RNA transcripts that yielded the amplified TCR beta CDR3 regions. The HTBI primer set drove a first-round RT-PCR of the TCR CDR3. TCRdb re-analysed the multiplex PCR reads in MiXCR, keeping a single row per CDR3 protein. Of fewer than 900,000 distinct CDR3 sequences listed, 15% to 20% are singletons. The authors took PBMCs from 10 ml fresh peripheral blood. In this sample, this clonotype turned up many times. Its antigen remains unknown. The chain combines TRBV6-1 with TRBJ2-1, with TRBD2 as a possible D gene (6 bases). Sequenced sample: blood. The clonotype originates from a young man with Graves' hyperthyroidism. This CDR3 is CASREGREAYNEQFF. The CDR3 coding sequence is TGTGCCAGCAGGGAGGGACGGGAAGCCTACAATGAGCAGTTCTTC.